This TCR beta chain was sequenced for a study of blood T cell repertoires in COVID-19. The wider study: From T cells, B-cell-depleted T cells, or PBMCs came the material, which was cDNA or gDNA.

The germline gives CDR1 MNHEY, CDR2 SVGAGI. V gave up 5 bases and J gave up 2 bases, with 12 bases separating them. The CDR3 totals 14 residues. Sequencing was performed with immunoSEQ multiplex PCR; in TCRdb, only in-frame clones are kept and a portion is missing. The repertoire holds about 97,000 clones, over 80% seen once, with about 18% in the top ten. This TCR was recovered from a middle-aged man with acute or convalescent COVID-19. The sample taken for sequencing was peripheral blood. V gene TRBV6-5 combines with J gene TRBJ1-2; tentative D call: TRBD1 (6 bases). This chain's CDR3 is CASSTGQRNYGYTF. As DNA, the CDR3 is TGTGCCAGCAGTACTGGACAGCGGAACTATGGCTACACCTTC.